The present TCR beta chain was sequenced within a study of shared clonotypes between healthy human individuals. Study details: Three CD4 naive, three CD4 memory, two CD8 naive and one CD8 memory plate were used per donor. Whole-study results and caveats: Non-shared clonotypes were found to have lower generation probabilities than the clonotypes that were shared by all four of the sorted-subset donors.

Selected positively for CCR7 and CD45RO-negative, naive CD8 cells excluded terminally differentiated effector memory CD45RA+ cells. There were only Caucasian adults among the donors, and all lived in Nashville, Tennessee. As concerns this clone: Its antigen is still unknown.

Every immunoSEQ plate was one replicate of a subset's evenly spread DNA. Clones were read by immunoSEQ multiplex PCR, and TCRdb kept only the in-frame ones, dropping some. The repertoire holds over 800,000 clones, 92% seen once, with 24% in the top ten. V was pared by 4 bases and J by 2 bases, with 14 bases of the junction left unmatched. The germline CDR1 and CDR2 sequences are SQVTM and ANQGSEA. The CDR3 runs 18 residues. The chain has TRBV29-1 and TRBJ2-6, with TRBD1 matching over 7 bases. The receptor was derived from a man aged 30-40 years in good health. The sample comprised naive CD8+ T cells sorted from blood. The chain's CDR3 is CSVVPTGAVYAGANVLTF. The CDR3 coding sequence is TGCAGCGTTGTCCCAACAGGGGCTGTCTATGCTGGGGCCAACGTCCTGACTTTC.